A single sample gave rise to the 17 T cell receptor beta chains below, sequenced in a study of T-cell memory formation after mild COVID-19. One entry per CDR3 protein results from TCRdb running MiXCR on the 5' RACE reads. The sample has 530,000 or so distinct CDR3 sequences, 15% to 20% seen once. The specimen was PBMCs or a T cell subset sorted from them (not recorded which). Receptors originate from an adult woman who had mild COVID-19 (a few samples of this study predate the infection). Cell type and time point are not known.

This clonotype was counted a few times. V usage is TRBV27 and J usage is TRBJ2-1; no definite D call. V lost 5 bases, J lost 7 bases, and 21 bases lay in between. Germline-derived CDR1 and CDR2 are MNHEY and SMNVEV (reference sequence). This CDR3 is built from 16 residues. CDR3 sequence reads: CASSAQLIQPRNEQFF. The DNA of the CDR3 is TGTGCCAGCAGTGCCCAACTAATCCAGCCGAGGAATGAGCAGTTCTTC.

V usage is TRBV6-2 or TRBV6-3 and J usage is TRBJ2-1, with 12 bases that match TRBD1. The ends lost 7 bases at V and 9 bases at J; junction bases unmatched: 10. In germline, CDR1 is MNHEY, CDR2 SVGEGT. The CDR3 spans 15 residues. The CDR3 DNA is TGTGCCAGCACCGATCCGGGACAGGGGGCTGGTGAGCAGTTCTTC. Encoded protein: CASTDPGQGAGEQFF.

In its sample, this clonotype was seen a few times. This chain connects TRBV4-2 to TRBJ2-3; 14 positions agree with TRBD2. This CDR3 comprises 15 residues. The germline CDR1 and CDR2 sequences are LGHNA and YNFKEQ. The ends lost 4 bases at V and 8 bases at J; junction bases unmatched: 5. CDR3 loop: CASSPGLAGVATQYF. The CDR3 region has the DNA TGTGCCAGCAGCCCGGGACTAGCGGGAGTTGCTACGCAGTATTTT.

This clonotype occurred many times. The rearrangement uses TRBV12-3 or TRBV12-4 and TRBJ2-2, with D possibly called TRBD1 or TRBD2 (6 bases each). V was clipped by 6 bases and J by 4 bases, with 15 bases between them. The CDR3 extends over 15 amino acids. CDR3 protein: CASSQRGAGTGELFF. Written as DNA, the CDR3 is TGTGCCAGCAGCCAGAGGGGGGCCGGCACCGGGGAGCTGTTTTTT.

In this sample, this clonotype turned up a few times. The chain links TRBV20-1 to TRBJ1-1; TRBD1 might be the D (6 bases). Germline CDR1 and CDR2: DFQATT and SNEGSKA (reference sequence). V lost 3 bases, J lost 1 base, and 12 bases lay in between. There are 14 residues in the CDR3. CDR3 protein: CSASIDRRNTEAFF. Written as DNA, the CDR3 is TGCAGTGCTAGTATAGACAGGAGGAACACTGAAGCTTTCTTT.

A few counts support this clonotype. Written as DNA, the CDR3 is TGTGCCAGCAGTTTCGGTGACAGGTCGAACACCGGGGAGCTGTTTTTT. Translating it yields CASSFGDRSNTGELFF. V is TRBV12-3 or TRBV12-4 and J is TRBJ2-2, with D possibly TRBD1 on 6 matching bases. The CDR3 has 16 amino acids. V was pared by 3 bases and J by 0 bases, with 11 bases between.

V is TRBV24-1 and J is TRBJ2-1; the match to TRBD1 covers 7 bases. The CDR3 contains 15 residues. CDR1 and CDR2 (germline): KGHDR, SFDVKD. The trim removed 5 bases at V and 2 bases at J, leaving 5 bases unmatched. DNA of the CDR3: TGTGCCACCAGTGGGGACAGCCTTACCTACAATGAGCAGTTCTTC. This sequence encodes CATSGDSLTYNEQFF.

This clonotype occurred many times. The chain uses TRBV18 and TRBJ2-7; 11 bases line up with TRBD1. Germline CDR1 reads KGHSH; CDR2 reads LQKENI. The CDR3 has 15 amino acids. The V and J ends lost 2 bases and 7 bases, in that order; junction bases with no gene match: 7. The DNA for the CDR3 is TGTGCCAGCTCACCAGGGACAGGGGGAACGGGGGAGCAGTACTTC. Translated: CASSPGTGGTGEQYF.

The CDR3 region is CASSSGTGLNQPQHF. In DNA, the CDR3 is TGCGCCAGCAGTTCCGGGACAGGGCTAAATCAGCCCCAGCATTTT. The V gene is TRBV5-1, the J gene TRBJ1-5; 9 nucleotides agree with TRBD1. Germline CDR1 SGHRS, CDR2 YFSETQ. The CDR3 totals 15 residues. J gave up 4 bases and V 5 bases, and 7 bases lay outside the gene matches.

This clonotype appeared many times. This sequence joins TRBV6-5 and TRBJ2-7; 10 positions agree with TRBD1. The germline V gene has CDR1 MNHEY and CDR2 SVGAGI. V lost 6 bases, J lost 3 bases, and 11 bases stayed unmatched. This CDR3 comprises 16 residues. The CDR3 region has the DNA TGTGCCAGCAGCCGGGCCCCGGGACAGGGGCTCTACGAGCAGTACTTC. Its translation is CASSRAPGQGLYEQYF.

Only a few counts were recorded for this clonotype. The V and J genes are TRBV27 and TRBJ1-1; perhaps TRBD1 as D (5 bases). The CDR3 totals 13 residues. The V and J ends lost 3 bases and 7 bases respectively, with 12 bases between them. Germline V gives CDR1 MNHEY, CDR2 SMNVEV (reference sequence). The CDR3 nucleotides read TGTGCCAGCAGTTTTTCGCAGGGCCTTGAAGCTTTCTTT. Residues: CASSFSQGLEAFF.

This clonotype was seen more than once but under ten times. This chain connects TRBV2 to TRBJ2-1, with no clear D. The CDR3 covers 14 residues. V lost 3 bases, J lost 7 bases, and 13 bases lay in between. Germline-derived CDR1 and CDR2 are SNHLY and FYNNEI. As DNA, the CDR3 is TGTGCCAGCAGTGATGGCACCGACCCTAATGAGCAGTTCTTC. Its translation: CASSDGTDPNEQFF.

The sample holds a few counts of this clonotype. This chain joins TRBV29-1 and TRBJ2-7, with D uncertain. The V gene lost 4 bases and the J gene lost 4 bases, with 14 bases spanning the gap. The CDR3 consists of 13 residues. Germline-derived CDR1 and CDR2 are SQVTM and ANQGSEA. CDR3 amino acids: CSVAGGIKYEQYF. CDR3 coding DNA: TGCAGCGTTGCGGGCGGAATTAAGTACGAGCAGTACTTC.

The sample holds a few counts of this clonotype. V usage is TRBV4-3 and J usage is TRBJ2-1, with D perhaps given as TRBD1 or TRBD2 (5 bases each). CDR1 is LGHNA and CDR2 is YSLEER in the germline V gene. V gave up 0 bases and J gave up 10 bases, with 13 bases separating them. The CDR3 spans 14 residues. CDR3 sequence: CASSQDRGDPEQFF. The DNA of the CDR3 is TGCGCCAGCAGCCAAGATCGAGGGGACCCCGAGCAGTTCTTC.

CDR3 sequence (DNA): TGTGCCAGTAGTATACTAGCGGGGGGTAATGAGCAGTTCTTC. Its protein product is CASSILAGGNEQFF. This sequence joins TRBV19 and TRBJ2-1, with 11 bases that match TRBD2. The CDR3 extends over 14 amino acids. The ends lost 2 bases at V and 7 bases at J; junction bases unmatched: 1. Per the germline V gene, CDR1 is LNHDA and CDR2 is SQIVND (reference sequence).

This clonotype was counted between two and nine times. CDR3 amino acids: CASSGQGPGNEQFF. CDR3 bases: TGTGCCAGCAGCGGGCAGGGGCCTGGTAATGAGCAGTTCTTC. The chain employs TRBV6-1 and TRBJ2-1; D might be TRBD1 (6 bases). Trimming removed 6 bases from V and 7 bases from J, with 16 bases in between. This CDR3 region has 14 residues. CDR1 is MNHNS and CDR2 is SASEGT in the germline V gene.

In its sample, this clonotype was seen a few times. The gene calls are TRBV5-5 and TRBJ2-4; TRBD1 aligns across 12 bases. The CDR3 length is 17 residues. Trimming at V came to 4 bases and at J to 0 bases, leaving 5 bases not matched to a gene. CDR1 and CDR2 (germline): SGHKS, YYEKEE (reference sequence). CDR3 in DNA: TGTGCCAGCAGCGACCGGGACAGGGGGCGAGCCAAAAACATTCAGTACTTC. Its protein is CASSDRDRGRAKNIQYF.